Shown below are 11 T cell receptor beta chains from a single sample sequenced in a study of tumor-infiltrating lymphocytes in primary liver carcinoma. Blood RNA originated from unsorted whole blood, with germline DNA additionally extracted. Using a constant-region primer together with ProtoScript II reverse transcriptase, TCR beta cDNA was made from 500 ng of total RNA. Modified slightly, ARM-PCR produced TCR beta libraries over three nested multiplex PCR rounds. With TRBV1-TRBV30 forward primers and a C-beta reverse primer, the first two PCR rounds were run for roughly 10 cycles each. Each CDR3 protein gets one entry after TCRdb re-called the multiplex PCR reads with MiXCR. The sample has 300,000 to 350,000 distinct CDR3 sequences, roughly 60% seen once; the top ten hold around 15%. The sequenced sample consisted of peripheral blood. The receptors stem from a woman younger than 45 with primary liver carcinoma and hepatitis B virus infection.

Points on this clonotype: A much bigger clone sits one base away, suggesting this may be a read error. Given the absence of the conserved phenylalanine or tryptophan at the CDR3 end, a read error is likely. The rearrangement uses TRBV4-2 and TRBJ2-1; 7 positions match TRBD1. The J segment lost 5 bases and the V segment lost 2 bases, leaving 6 bases of the junction unmatched. CDR3 length equals 15 residues. Looked up from germline, CDR1 is LGHNA and CDR2 is YNFKEQ. CDR3 bases: TGTGCCAGCAGCCAACCGGGACAGACACACAATGAGCAGTTCATC. Translation gives CASSQPGQTHNEQFI.

The chain employs TRBV5-6 and TRBJ2-7; D is uncertain. Trimming left V 4 bases short and J 3 bases short, with 14 bases between. CDR1 is SGHDT, CDR2 YYEEEE, per germline. This CDR3 has 14 residues. In nucleotides, the CDR3 is TGTGCCAGCAGCCGGCTCACGGGCCTCTACGAGCAGTACTTC. The encoded protein is CASSRLTGLYEQYF.

This clonotype was observed at least ten times. The J gene is TRBJ2-7, the V gene TRBV29-1; D not resolved. V was trimmed by 4 bases and J by 5 bases, leaving 6 bases between them. Germline V lookup: CDR1 SQVTM, CDR2 ANQGSEA. CDR3 length: 10 residues. The DNA for the CDR3 is TGCAGCGTTGGGGTTGACGAGCAGTACTTC. It yields the protein CSVGVDEQYF.

The V and J genes are TRBV11-1 and TRBJ2-1; no reliable D call. Deletions cut 7 bases from V and 0 bases from J, with 16 bases between. The CDR3 is made up of 16 amino acids. Germline V gives CDR1 SGHAT, CDR2 FQDESV (reference sequence). Here the CDR3 reads CASIPVTFSSYNEQFF. DNA for the CDR3: TGTGCCAGCATCCCCGTGACTTTCAGCTCCTACAATGAGCAGTTCTTC.

The chain couples TRBV12-3 or TRBV12-4 to TRBJ2-2; D call uncertain. Trimming removed 6 bases at V and 7 bases at J, with 9 bases between. The CDR3 loop spans 12 amino acids. CDR3 sequence reads: CASRAAIGELFF. The CDR3 nucleotides read TGTGCCAGCAGGGCAGCCATCGGGGAGCTGTTTTTT.

In the case of this clonotype: This may arise from a read error, as a much more abundant clone is one base away. This rearrangement joins TRBV12-3 or TRBV12-4 to TRBJ1-2, with 7 bases matching TRBD1. The CDR3 consists of 13 residues. In DNA form, the CDR3 reads TGTGCCAGCAACCCGGGGACAGCCTATGACTACACCTTC. It yields the protein CASNPGTAYDYTF.

This clonotype appeared a few times. The V call is TRBV10-3, the J call TRBJ1-4; TRBD1 aligns across 7 bases. The CDR3 length is 13 residues. Germline CDR1 ENHRY, CDR2 SYGVKD. The trim removed 6 bases at V and 5 bases at J, leaving 3 bases unmatched. The CDR3 protein is CAIRGQQNEKLFF. The DNA for the CDR3 is TGTGCCATCAGGGGACAGCAAAATGAAAAACTGTTTTTT.

As regards this clonotype: At one end the junction does not follow the germline gene, possibly because of a read error. The chain combines TRBV11-2 with TRBJ2-4, with TRBD2 as a possible D gene (6 bases). The CDR3 loop spans 17 amino acids. Per the germline V gene, CDR1 is SGHAT and CDR2 is FQNNGV. Written as DNA, the CDR3 is TGTGCCGGCAGCTCGGGGGTGGCAGGAAGAGCCAAAAACATTCAGTACTTC. Its translation is CAGSSGVAGRAKNIQYF.

A remark on this clonotype: The junction shows a germline mismatch at one end, possibly a read error. V is TRBV12-3 or TRBV12-4 and J is TRBJ2-1; a weak D match, TRBD2 (5 bases). This CDR3 has 15 residues. DNA of the CDR3: TGTGCCAGCAGCTCCGTATCCCAGAGGAGGCATGAGCACTTCTTC. Translating gives CASSSVSQRRHEHFF.

Comments on this clonotype: Germline and junction disagree at one end, which may indicate a read error. This chain connects TRBV6-1 to TRBJ1-1; the D gene is possibly TRBD1 (5 bases). The CDR3 covers 17 residues. Germline V gene lookup returns CDR1 MNHNS and CDR2 SASEGT. Here the CDR3 reads CASSESYGGRRMAEVFF. In DNA form, the CDR3 reads TGTGCCAGCAGTGAGAGTTACGGGGGACGACGAATGGCTGAAGTTTTCTTT.

Comments on this clonotype: A much larger clone lies a single base off, so this may be a read error. The chain joins TRBV4-3 to TRBJ2-7; 7 bases line up with TRBD2. The CDR3 sequence is 16 residues long. Germline V gives CDR1 LGHNA, CDR2 YSLEER. V dropped 0 bases and J dropped 3; count of bases not matched to a gene: 8. In DNA, the CDR3 is TGCGCCAGCAGCCAAGACGGGACTATCGGGGTCTACGAGCAGTACTTC. It encodes CASSQDGTIGVYEQYF.